One and the same sample provided the 22 T cell receptor beta chains below, sequenced in a study of read filtering for tumor transcriptome and immune sequencing. Molecular barcoded adaptors covering alpha/delta and beta/gamma chains were used on 400 to 450 ng RNA. TCRdb redid the calling of the reads with MiXCR, one entry per CDR3 protein. Of some 30,000 distinct CDR3 sequences listed, about 18% are singletons. The specimen sequenced was a population of CD138-negative cells sorted from bone marrow. These receptors were taken from a donor aged 40 or over with multiple myeloma.

This clonotype was seen many times. The CDR3 region is CAWSVRIGTGRSYNSPLHF. CDR3 DNA sequence: TGTGCCTGGAGTGTACGAATAGGGACAGGGCGGTCCTATAATTCACCCCTCCACTTT. The chain couples TRBV30 to TRBJ1-6; TRBD1 matches 9 bases. Trimming took 0 bases from V and 1 from J; bases not matched to a gene: 10. Germline CDR1 reads GTSNPN; CDR2 reads SVGIG (reference sequence). This CDR3 contains 19 residues.

The sample holds a few counts of this clonotype. With a much larger clone just one base away, this may be a read error. The V gene is TRBV2, the J gene TRBJ1-4; TRBD1 is a possible D gene (5 bases). The germline gives CDR1 SNHLY, CDR2 FYNNEI. The CDR3 is 13 residues long. The CDR3 is CASGEPQVPKLFF. The DNA of the CDR3 is TGTGCCAGCGGTGAACCACAGGTTCCAAAACTGTTTTTT.

Ten or more counts support this clonotype. The rearrangement links TRBV6-1 to TRBJ1-1; D not certain. Germline assignment: CDR1 MNHNS and CDR2 SASEGT. CDR3 length: 15 residues. Trimming left V 3 bases short and J 1 base short, with 12 bases between. CDR3 nucleotides: TGTGCCAGCAGTGATCCCTTCCAGCCGAACACTGAAGCTTTCTTT. Translating gives CASSDPFQPNTEAFF.

To note about this clonotype: This may stem from a read error, because a much larger clone lies one nucleotide away. This chain connects TRBV18 to TRBJ1-1; 8 nucleotides agree with TRBD1. V lost 10 bases to trimming and J lost 2 bases; unmatched junction nucleotides: 12. This CDR3 contains 15 residues. CDR1 and CDR2 (germline): KGHSH, LQKENI. DNA for the CDR3: TGTGCCATCTCTCTACAGACAGGGGTAAACACTGAAGCTTTCTTT. Translated, it gives CAISLQTGVNTEAFF. The variable domain in full, completed from reference TRBV18 and TRBJ1-1, reads NAGVMQNPRHLVRRRGQEARLRCSPMKGHSHVYWYRQLPEEGLKFMVYLQKENIIDESGMPKERFSAEFPKEGPSILRIQQVVRGDSAAYFCAISLQTGVNTEAFFGQGTRLTVV.

The chain is built from TRBV28 and TRBJ2-5; 8 bases are a match to TRBD2. CDR3 length: 16 amino acids. V was pared by 5 bases and J by 7 bases, with 15 bases of the junction left unmatched. Germline CDR1 is MDHEN and CDR2 is SYDVKM. The CDR3 is CASSPLAATSRATQYF. The CDR3, as DNA: TGTGCCAGCAGTCCACTAGCGGCAACGTCAAGAGCGACCCAGTACTTC.

This clonotype was detected a few times. This rearrangement joins TRBV27 to TRBJ2-2; a possible D gene is TRBD2 (5 bases). The CDR3 covers 13 residues. Germline CDR1 MNHEY, CDR2 SMNVEV (reference sequence). The V end lost 2 bases, the J end lost 8 bases, and 9 bases lay between the germline ends. The CDR3 nucleotides read TGTGCCAGCAGTTTAGAACGGGGTGGGGAGCTGTTTTTT. Its protein product is CASSLERGGELFF.

This clonotype showed up many times. The V call is TRBV5-1, the J call TRBJ1-1; no clear D. The CDR3 contains 12 residues. Trimming shortened V by 0 bases and J by 11 bases, and 11 bases separated the two germline ends. In germline, CDR1 is SGHRS, CDR2 YFSETQ. The CDR3 nucleotides read TGCGCCAGCAGCTTGGAGGGCCATGGGGCTTTCTTT. The encoded protein is CASSLEGHGAFF.

This clonotype was detected a few times. CDR3 coding DNA: TGCGCCAGCAGCCAAGATGGACAGTACTATGGCTACACCTTC. Amino acid sequence: CASSQDGQYYGYTF. The chain has TRBV4-1 and TRBJ1-2; the D gene is possibly TRBD1 (6 bases). The germline V and J ends were trimmed by 0 bases and 3 bases, with 8 bases remaining between them. Germline V CDR1 and CDR2: MGHRA, YSYEKL. This CDR3 comprises 14 residues.

Notes on this clonotype: This may be a read error, as it is one base from a much larger clone. The chain carries TRBV7-9 and TRBJ2-3; tentative D call: TRBD2 (5 bases). The CDR3 covers 13 residues. Between the trimmed V and J ends, which lost 3 bases and 7 bases, there was a span of 11 bases. CDR1 is SEHNR and CDR2 is FQNEAQ in the germline V gene (reference sequence). The chain's CDR3 is CASSLGSGNTQYF. In nucleotides, the CDR3 is TGTGCCAGCAGCTTGGGCTCGGGAAATACGCAGTATTTT.

Notes on this clonotype: This sequence may be a read error, since a much larger clone differs from it by one base. The rearrangement links TRBV20-1 to TRBJ2-5; 9 bases are shared with TRBD1. This CDR3 spans 15 amino acids. The germline V gene has CDR1 DFQATT and CDR2 SNEGSKA (reference sequence). CDR3 amino acids: CSARDETGGGETQCF. The DNA of the CDR3 is TGCAGTGCTAGAGATGAGACAGGGGGGGGAGAGACCCAGTGCTTC.

At least ten counts were recorded for this clonotype. The chain has TRBV7-3 and TRBJ2-3; D uncertain. There are 13 residues in the CDR3. From germline, CDR1 is SGHTA and CDR2 FQGTGA. V dropped 2 bases and J dropped 3 bases, with 6 bases sitting between them. Here the CDR3 reads CASSLDGTDTQYF. The CDR3 coding sequence is TGTGCCAGCAGCTTAGATGGGACAGATACGCAGTATTTT.

This clonotype occurred many times. This sequence joins TRBV27 and TRBJ1-6; TRBD1 agrees at 8 bases. The junction had 3 bases not matched to a gene; V was cut back by 6 bases and J by 8 bases. The CDR3 contains 13 residues. Per the germline V gene, CDR1 is MNHEY and CDR2 is SMNVEV (reference sequence). The CDR3 DNA reads as TGTGCCAGCAGGACAGGGGCAGATTCACCCCTCCACTTT. Amino acid sequence: CASRTGADSPLHF.

This chain uses TRBV5-1 with TRBJ2-7, with D perhaps being TRBD1 or TRBD2 (5 bases each). Germline V gene lookup returns CDR1 SGHRS and CDR2 YFSETQ. The CDR3 runs 15 residues. V was trimmed by 4 bases and J by 5 bases, leaving 19 bases between them. The CDR3 reads CASSPPGARGNEQYF. CDR3 DNA sequence: TGCGCCAGCAGCCCCCCCGGGGCGCGAGGAAACGAGCAGTACTTC.

To note about this clonotype: The CDR3 does not close with the conserved phenylalanine or tryptophan, likely indicating a read error. The gene calls are TRBV6-5 and TRBJ2-7; 7 nucleotides align to TRBD2. The CDR3 is 15 residues long. V was pared by 8 bases and J by 2 bases, with 12 bases of the junction left unmatched. CDR1 and CDR2 from the germline V gene are MNHEY and SVGAGI. CDR3 bases: TGTGCCAGCTGGGACTACTTATCCACCGCCTACGAGCAGTACTCC. The encoded protein is CASWDYLSTAYEQYS.

With regard to this clonotype: A much larger clonotype is one base distant, so this may be a read error. This CDR3 is CASTRSRVDAQYF. Here the CDR3 DNA reads TGTGCCAGCACCCGCAGCAGGGTTGATGCGCAGTATTTT. The chain recombines TRBV11-2 with TRBJ2-3, with TRBD1 as a possible D gene (5 bases). V shed 7 bases and J shed 10 bases, with 18 bases lying between them. The germline CDR1 and CDR2 sequences are SGHAT and FQNNGV. The CDR3 is made up of 13 amino acids.

The table lists this clonotype with many counts. The gene calls are TRBV27 and TRBJ2-7, with 10 nucleotides matching TRBD2. The CDR3 covers 16 residues. V lost 3 bases, J lost 2 bases, and 7 bases stayed unmatched. Germline V gene sequence: CDR1 MNHEY, CDR2 SMNVEV (reference sequence). CDR3 region: CASSLVAGGVPYEQYF. As DNA, the CDR3 is TGTGCCAGCAGTTTGGTAGCGGGAGGCGTCCCCTACGAGCAGTACTTC.

The chain joins TRBV6-6 to TRBJ2-1, with 7 bases that match TRBD2. The germline CDR1 and CDR2 sequences are MNHNY and SVGAGI (reference sequence). The V and J ends lost 0 bases and 9 bases, in that order; junction bases with no gene match: 5. There are 14 residues in the CDR3. CDR3 sequence: CASSYSSQRGEQFF. Written as DNA, the CDR3 is TGTGCCAGCAGTTACTCGAGTCAGCGGGGTGAGCAGTTCTTC.

This clonotype came up a few times. The rearrangement joins TRBV28 to TRBJ2-7; D is perhaps TRBD1 (5 bases). In germline, CDR1 is MDHEN, CDR2 SYDVKM. CDR3 length: 12 residues. With 5 bases removed from V and 5 bases from J, the gap between germline ends came to 10 bases. The CDR3 region has the DNA TGTGCCAGCAGTGTCAGGGTCGACGAGCAGTACTTC. It codes for CASSVRVDEQYF.

A remark on this clonotype: A junction boundary mismatches the germline segment, possibly from a read error. J is TRBJ2-3 and V is TRBV24-1; 10 nucleotides line up with TRBD2. CDR3 length equals 15 residues. The germline V gene has CDR1 KGHDR and CDR2 SFDVKD. The CDR3 spells CAASASSGRTDTQYF. The CDR3 nucleotides read TGTGCCGCCAGTGCCTCTAGCGGGAGAACAGATACGCAGTATTTT.

About this clonotype itself: A single base separates this from a much larger clone, so it may be a read error. This chain joins TRBV28 and TRBJ1-2; TRBD1 is a possible D gene (5 bases). Germline-derived CDR1 and CDR2 are MDHEN and SYDVKM. The CDR3 is made up of 15 amino acids. The DNA for the CDR3 is TGTGTCAGCAGTACCCTACAGGACGAAAAGGATGGCTACACCTTC. It specifies CVSSTLQDEKDGYTF.

This clonotype was counted at least ten times. The chain has TRBV20-1 and TRBJ2-3; 9 bases are shared with TRBD1. Germline CDR1 DFQATT, CDR2 SNEGSKA (reference sequence). J gave up 4 bases and V 3 bases, and 5 bases lay outside the gene matches. The CDR3 spans 14 residues. CDR3 region: CSARGDRDPDTQYF. The CDR3 DNA follows: TGCAGTGCTAGGGGGGACAGGGACCCAGATACGCAGTATTTT.

The table lists this clonotype with a few counts. The chain combines TRBV10-1 with TRBJ2-1; TRBD2 agrees at 9 bases. CDR1 WNHNN and CDR2 SYGVQD come from the germline V gene (reference sequence). The CDR3 has 16 amino acids. The V and J ends lost 3 bases and 1 base, in that order; junction bases with no gene match: 4. CDR3 loop: CASSDFAGGSYNEQFF. The DNA of the CDR3 is TGCGCCAGCAGTGATTTTGCGGGGGGGTCCTACAATGAGCAGTTCTTC.